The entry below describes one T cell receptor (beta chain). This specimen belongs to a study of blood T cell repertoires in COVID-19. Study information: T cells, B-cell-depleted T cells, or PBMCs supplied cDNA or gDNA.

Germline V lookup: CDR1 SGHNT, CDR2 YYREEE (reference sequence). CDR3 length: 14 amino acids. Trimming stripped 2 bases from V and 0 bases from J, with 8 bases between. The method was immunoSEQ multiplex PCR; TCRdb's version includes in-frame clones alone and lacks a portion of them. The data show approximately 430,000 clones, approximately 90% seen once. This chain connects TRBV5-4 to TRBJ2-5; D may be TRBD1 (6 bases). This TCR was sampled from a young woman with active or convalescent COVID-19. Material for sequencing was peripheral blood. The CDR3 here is CASSFGQNQETQYF. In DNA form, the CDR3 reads TGTGCCAGCAGCTTCGGACAGAACCAAGAGACCCAGTACTTC.